Below are 5 T cell receptor beta chains sequenced from a single sample in a study of shared clonotypes between healthy human individuals. Clones were read by immunoSEQ multiplex PCR, and TCRdb kept only the in-frame ones, dropping some. Here the sample spans some 2,000,000 clones, 85% to 95% being singletons. Input material: naive CD4+ T cells sorted from blood. Subset noted: CD45RA+ positively selected. The receptor set was obtained from a young man in good health.

The J gene is TRBJ1-1, the V gene TRBV18; D remains ambiguous. Germline-derived CDR1 and CDR2 are KGHSH and LQKENI. With 0 bases removed from V and 3 bases from J, the gap between germline ends came to 17 bases. This CDR3 has 17 amino acids. Here the CDR3 DNA reads TGTGCCAGCTCACCACCCCTCCGGGGTACGCATGACACTGAAGCTTTCTTT. This translates into CASSPPLRGTHDTEAFF.

Note on this clone: Other DNA sequences in the same sample also yield this CDR3. This chain connects TRBV7-9 to TRBJ1-4; 9 bases align to TRBD1. The CDR3 has 14 amino acids. Germline trimming cut 5 bases from V and 5 bases from J; bases unmatched to any gene: 3. CDR1 SEHNR and CDR2 FQNEAQ come from the germline V gene (reference sequence). The DNA of the CDR3 is TGTGCCAGCAGCCTGGGACAGGGAAATGAAAAACTGTTTTTT. Amino acid sequence: CASSLGQGNEKLFF.

The chain joins TRBV10-3 to TRBJ1-5; tentative D call: TRBD1 (6 bases). Germline-derived CDR1 and CDR2 are ENHRY and SYGVKD. Trimming pared 7 bases from V and 5 bases from J, leaving 18 bases between. The CDR3 has 15 residues. The CDR3 loop reads CAITEGRGKDQPQHF. Written as DNA, the CDR3 is TGTGCCATCACGGAAGGCAGGGGAAAAGATCAGCCCCAGCATTTT.

The genes are TRBV7-8 and TRBJ1-4; D is undetermined. The CDR3 sequence is 12 residues long. V lost 8 bases, J lost 10 bases, and 14 bases lay in between. Germline CDR1 reads SGHVS; CDR2 reads FQNEAQ. CDR3 residues: CASEDSVGKLFF. As DNA, the CDR3 is TGTGCCAGCGAGGATTCGGTCGGAAAACTGTTTTTT.

This clone appeared a single time. The sample holds other DNA sequences that translate to the same CDR3. The V and J genes are TRBV6-5 and TRBJ1-2; the D gene is possibly TRBD1 (6 bases). The CDR3 covers 13 residues. The V gene's germline CDR1 is MNHEY and CDR2 SVGAGI. Trimming left V 6 bases short and J 2 bases short, with 10 bases between. This chain's CDR3 is CASRQTGNYGYTF. The CDR3 bases are TGTGCCAGCAGGCAAACAGGGAACTATGGCTACACCTTC.